The 13 T cell receptor beta chains below were found in one sample sequenced in a study of cytomegalovirus exposure and HLA in healthy donors. PCR was performed using 60 Vbeta and 13 Jbeta primers. Only in-frame clones appear in the TCRdb table, and some are missing; sequencing was by immunoSEQ multiplex PCR. The data hold about 130,000 clones, with 65% to 85% observed a single time. The material sequenced was PBMCs. All receptors come from a male donor in good health and CMV-seronegative.

The rearrangement uses TRBV5-4 and TRBJ1-4, with 8 bases fitting TRBD1. The CDR3 consists of 15 residues. Germline V CDR1 and CDR2: SGHNT, YYREEE (reference sequence). V shed 4 bases and J 7 bases; nucleotides not matched to a gene: 9. For the CDR3, the DNA is TGTGCCAGCAGCACCGGACAGGGTATGCGTGAAAAACTGTTTTTT. It codes for CASSTGQGMREKLFF.

The rearrangement joins TRBV19 to TRBJ1-1; D gene unclear. CDR3 length: 13 amino acids. V gave up 4 bases and J gave up 3 bases, with 9 bases separating them. CDR1 and CDR2 (germline): LNHDA, SQIVND (reference sequence). CDR3 sequence: CASSRTWDTEAFF. CDR3 in DNA: TGTGCCAGTAGTAGGACTTGGGACACTGAAGCTTTCTTT.

Worth noting for this clone: Other DNA sequences from this sample encode an identical CDR3 as well. The chain joins TRBV7-3 to TRBJ2-7; possible D gene TRBD2, 5 bases. V lost 6 bases and J 4 bases, leaving 13 bases between the germline ends. The CDR3 has 13 amino acids. Germline assignment: CDR1 SGHTA and CDR2 FQGTGA. The CDR3 DNA sequence: TGTGCCAGCAGTCCCTCCCGAGGGTACGAGCAGTACTTC. This sequence encodes CASSPSRGYEQYF.

The J gene is TRBJ1-6, the V gene TRBV6-5; tentative D call: TRBD1 (6 bases). CDR1 is MNHEY, CDR2 SVGAGI, per germline. CDR3 size: 15 residues. Trimming took off 6 bases at V and 7 bases at J, with 16 bases between the two ends. CDR3: CASSANLQGNSPLHF. The CDR3 DNA sequence: TGTGCCAGCAGCGCCAACCTACAGGGCAATTCACCCCTCCACTTT.

The CDR3 reads CAWGRTGENLGGYTF. DNA for the CDR3: TGTGCCTGGGGAAGGACAGGGGAGAATCTTGGTGGCTACACCTTC. The chain links TRBV5-4 to TRBJ1-2; 9 bases fit TRBD1. The CDR3 covers 15 residues. Trimming at V came to 10 bases and at J to 7 bases, leaving 17 bases not matched to a gene. CDR1 and CDR2 (germline): SGHNT, YYREEE (reference sequence).

J is TRBJ2-1 and V is TRBV6-1; D is possibly TRBD1 (6 bases). Trimming removed 1 base from V and 5 bases from J, with 12 bases in between. This CDR3 comprises 15 residues. Germline V gives CDR1 MNHNS, CDR2 SASEGT. The CDR3 loop reads CASSEGTGNHNEQFF. For the CDR3, the DNA is TGTGCCAGCAGTGAAGGTACAGGGAATCACAATGAGCAGTTCTTC.

The chain combines TRBV18 with TRBJ1-1; no reliable D call. Per the germline V gene, CDR1 is KGHSH and CDR2 is LQKENI. CDR3 size: 12 residues. V lost 1 base and J lost 4, with 4 bases in between. CDR3 sequence: CASSPRVTEAFF. The CDR3 coding sequence is TGTGCCAGCTCACCACGAGTCACTGAAGCTTTCTTT.

The chain is built from TRBV19 and TRBJ1-1; a weak D match, TRBD1 (5 bases). The CDR3 sequence is 15 residues long. The V end was cut by 1 base, the J end by 13 bases, with 22 bases between. Germline values: CDR1 LNHDA, CDR2 SQIVND (reference sequence). CDR3 nucleotides: TGTGCCAGTAGTATAGTAGGGGTATTTCGGGAGGCGTTTTTCTTT. Protein sequence: CASSIVGVFREAFFF.

For this clone: The junction shows a germline mismatch at one end, possibly a read error. The chain combines TRBV7-7 with TRBJ2-7; the match to TRBD1 covers 9 bases. This CDR3 is built from 14 residues. Germline assignment: CDR1 SSHAT and CDR2 FNYEAQ (reference sequence). The DNA of the CDR3 is TGTGCTAGCAGCTTAGGGGGGACAGGGAGTGAGCAGTACTTC. Translating it yields CASSLGGTGSEQYF.

The rearrangement joins TRBV28 to TRBJ1-3; no clear D gene. Germline V gene lookup returns CDR1 MDHEN and CDR2 SYDVKM. CDR3 length equals 13 residues. V lost 3 bases to trimming and J lost 0 bases, with 3 bases between them. CDR3 protein: CASSFNSGNTIYF. In nucleotides, the CDR3 is TGTGCCAGCAGTTTTAACTCTGGAAACACCATATATTTT.

CDR3 in DNA: TGCGCCAGCAGTCCGGGTGGAATTTTAAACGAGCAGTACTTC. Protein product: CASSPGGILNEQYF. The rearrangement links TRBV4-1 to TRBJ2-7; D gene unclear. The CDR3 length is 14 residues. In germline, CDR1 is MGHRA, CDR2 YSYEKL. Trimming stripped 6 bases from V and 5 bases from J, with 17 bases between.

This chain connects TRBV12-1 to TRBJ2-1; the table's TRBD1 call for D was not verified on the DNA. TRBV12-1 is termed a pseudogene. There are 18 residues in the CDR3. CDR3 loop: CASSSTGRQAVSYNEQFF. The CDR3 DNA reads as TGTGCCAGCAGCTCGACAGGGAGGCAGGCTGTCTCCTACAATGAGCAGTTCTTC.

The chain couples TRBV11-3 to TRBJ2-2; TRBD2 is a possible D gene (6 bases). The CDR3 has 15 residues. V lost 0 bases, J lost 5 bases, and 10 bases lay in between. The germline V gene encodes CDR1 SGHNT and CDR2 YENEEA. For the CDR3, the DNA is TGTGCCAGCAGCTTAGAGGGTGGGAGGACCGGGGAGCTGTTTTTT. Translating gives CASSLEGGRTGELFF.